This entry lists 2 T cell receptor beta chains sequenced from one sample in a study of cytomegalovirus exposure and HLA in healthy donors. The primer mix had 60 Vbeta and 13 Jbeta primers. Profiled with immunoSEQ multiplex PCR; TCRdb holds only in-frame clones, not every one. The sample shows roughly 190,000 clones, about 80% of them seen only once. Sequencing used PBMCs. These receptors all come from a woman between 25 and 40 years old in good health and CMV-seropositive.

The chain employs TRBV7-2 and TRBJ2-3; TRBD2 matches at 8 bases. The germline gives CDR1 SGHTA, CDR2 FQGNSA. This CDR3 region has 15 residues. V lost 1 base and J lost 7; bases outside the gene matches: 7. CDR3 amino acids: CASSLDTSGRYTQYF. In DNA form, the CDR3 reads TGTGCCAGCAGCTTAGACACTAGCGGACGGTATACGCAGTATTTT.

CDR3 nucleotides: TGCAGCGGATCTCAGGTGGGCTTCTGGACTGAAGCTTTCTTT. It is translated as CSGSQVGFWTEAFF. This chain uses TRBV29-1 with TRBJ1-1, with D unclear. The CDR3 is 14 amino acids. V was clipped by 7 bases and J by 5 bases, with 20 bases between them. Germline CDR1 SQVTM, CDR2 ANQGSEA.